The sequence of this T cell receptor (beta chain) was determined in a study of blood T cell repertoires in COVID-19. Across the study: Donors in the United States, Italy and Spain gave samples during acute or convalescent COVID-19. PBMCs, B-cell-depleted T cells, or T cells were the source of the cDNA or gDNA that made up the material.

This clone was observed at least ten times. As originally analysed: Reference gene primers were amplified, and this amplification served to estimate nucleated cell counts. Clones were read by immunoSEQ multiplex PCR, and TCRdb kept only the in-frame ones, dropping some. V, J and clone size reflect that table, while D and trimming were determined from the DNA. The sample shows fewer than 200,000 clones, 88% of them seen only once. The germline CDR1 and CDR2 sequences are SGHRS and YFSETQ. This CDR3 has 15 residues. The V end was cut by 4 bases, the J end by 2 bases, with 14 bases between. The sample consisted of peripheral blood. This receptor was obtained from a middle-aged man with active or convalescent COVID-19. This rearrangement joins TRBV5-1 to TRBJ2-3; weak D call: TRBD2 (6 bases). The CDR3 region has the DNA TGCGCCAGCAGCGGATCCGCGGGATACACAGATACGCAGTATTTT. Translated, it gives CASSGSAGYTDTQYF.